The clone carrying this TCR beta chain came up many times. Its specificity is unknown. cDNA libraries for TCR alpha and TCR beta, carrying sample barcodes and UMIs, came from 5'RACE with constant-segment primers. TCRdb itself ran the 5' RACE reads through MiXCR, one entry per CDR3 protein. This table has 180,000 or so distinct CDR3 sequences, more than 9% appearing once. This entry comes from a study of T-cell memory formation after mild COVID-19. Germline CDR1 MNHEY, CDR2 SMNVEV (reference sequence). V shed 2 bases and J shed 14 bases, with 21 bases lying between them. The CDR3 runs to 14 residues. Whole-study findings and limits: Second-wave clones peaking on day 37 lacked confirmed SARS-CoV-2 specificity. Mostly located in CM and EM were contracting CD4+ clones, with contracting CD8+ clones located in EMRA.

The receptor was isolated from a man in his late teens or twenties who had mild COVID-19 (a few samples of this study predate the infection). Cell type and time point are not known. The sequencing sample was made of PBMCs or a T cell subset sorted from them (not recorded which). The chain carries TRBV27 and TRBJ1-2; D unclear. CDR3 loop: CASSLSPALSSWTF. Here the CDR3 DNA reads TGTGCCAGCAGTTTAAGCCCGGCCCTTTCCTCATGGACCTTC.